This TCR beta chain was captured by sequencing in a study of somatic mutations in cytotoxic T cells in rheumatoid arthritis. Regarding the study as a whole: The largest CD8+ clone made up over 20% of CD8+ cells in about an eighth of the roughly 60 patients.

Measured with immunoSEQ multiplex PCR; TCRdb has only the in-frame clones, and not every one. This sample has 25,000 to 35,000 clones, with around nine tenths found just once. The germline CDR1 and CDR2 sequences are GTSNPN and SVGIG (reference sequence). This CDR3 is 14 amino acids long. V was clipped by 2 bases and J by 2 bases; unmatched bases: 3. As regards this clone: What it binds is unknown.

This rearrangement joins TRBV30 to TRBJ2-3; TRBD2 aligns across 8 bases. The TCR sequence derives from an adult with rheumatoid arthritis. The sequencing sample was made of CD8+ T cells sorted from blood. CDR3 region: CAWSHSGTTDTQYF. The CDR3, as DNA: TGTGCCTGGAGTCATAGCGGGACCACAGATACGCAGTATTTT.